This T cell receptor (beta chain) is from a study of OX40 agonist ivuxolimab in advanced cancers. Looking at the study overall: Partial responses were achieved by three patients, one with hepatocellular carcinoma and two with cutaneous melanoma. Broader study findings: Still undetermined is the antigen specificity of the expanded peripheral T cells.

As concerns this clone: Its antigen is not identified.

The V end lost 3 bases, the J end lost 1 base, and 16 bases lay between the germline ends. The germline V gene encodes CDR1 KGHSH and CDR2 LQKENI. This CDR3 region has 16 residues. Sequencing was performed with immunoSEQ multiplex PCR; in TCRdb, only in-frame clones are kept and a portion is missing. The sample has 60,000 or so clones, 84% seen once. The V and J genes are TRBV18 and TRBJ2-7; D is uncertain. The clonotype was recovered from an adult with an advanced solid tumor such as melanoma, head and neck, liver or kidney cancer. The sample in question was CD4+ or CD8+ T cells sorted from blood, obtained in a trial of the OX40 agonist ivuxolimab. The CDR3 is CASSPVDGTKSYEQYF. CDR3 sequence (DNA): TGTGCCAGCTCACCGGTGGACGGAACCAAATCCTACGAGCAGTACTTC.